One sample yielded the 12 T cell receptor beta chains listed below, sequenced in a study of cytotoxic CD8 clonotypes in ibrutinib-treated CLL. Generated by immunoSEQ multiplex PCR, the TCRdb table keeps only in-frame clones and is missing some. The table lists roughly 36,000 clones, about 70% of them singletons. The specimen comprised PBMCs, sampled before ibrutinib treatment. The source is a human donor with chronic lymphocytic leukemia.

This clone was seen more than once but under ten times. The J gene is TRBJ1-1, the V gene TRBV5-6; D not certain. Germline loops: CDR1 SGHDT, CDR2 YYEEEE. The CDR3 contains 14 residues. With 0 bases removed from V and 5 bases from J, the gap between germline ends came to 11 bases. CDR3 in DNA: TGTGCCAGCAGCTTGGGGGCTGTGGTGACTGAAGCTTTCTTT. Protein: CASSLGAVVTEAFF.

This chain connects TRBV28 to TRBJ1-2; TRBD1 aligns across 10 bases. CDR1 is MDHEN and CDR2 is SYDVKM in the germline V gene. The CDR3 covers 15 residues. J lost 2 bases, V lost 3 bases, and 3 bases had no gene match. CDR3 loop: CASSLGGQGNYGYTF. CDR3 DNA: TGTGCCAGCAGTTTGGGGGGACAGGGGAACTATGGCTACACCTTC.

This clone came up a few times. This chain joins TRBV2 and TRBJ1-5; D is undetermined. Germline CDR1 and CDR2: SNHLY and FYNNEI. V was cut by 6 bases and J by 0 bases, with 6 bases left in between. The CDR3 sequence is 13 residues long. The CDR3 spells CASSTYSNQPQHF. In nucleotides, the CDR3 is TGTGCCAGCAGCACCTATAGCAATCAGCCCCAGCATTTT.

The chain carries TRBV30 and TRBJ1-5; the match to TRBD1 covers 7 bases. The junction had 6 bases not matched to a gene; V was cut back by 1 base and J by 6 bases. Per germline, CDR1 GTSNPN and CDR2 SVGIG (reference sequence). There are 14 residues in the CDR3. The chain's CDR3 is CAWSDRGWFQPQHF. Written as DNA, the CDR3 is TGTGCCTGGAGTGACAGGGGTTGGTTTCAGCCCCAGCATTTT. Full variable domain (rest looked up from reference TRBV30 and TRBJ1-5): SQTIHQWPATLVQPVGSPLSLECTVEGTSNPNLYWYRQAAGRGLQLLFYSVGIGQISSEVPQNLSASRPQDRQFILSSKKLLLSDSGFYLCAWSDRGWFQPQHFGDGTRLSIL.

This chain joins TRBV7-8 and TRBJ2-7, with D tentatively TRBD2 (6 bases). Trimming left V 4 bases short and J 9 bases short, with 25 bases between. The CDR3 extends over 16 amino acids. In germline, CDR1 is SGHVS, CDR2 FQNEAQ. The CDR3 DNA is TGTGCCAGCAGCTCAGATAGCGGAAGTCGCTACGAAGGGCAGTACTTC. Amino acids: CASSSDSGSRYEGQYF.

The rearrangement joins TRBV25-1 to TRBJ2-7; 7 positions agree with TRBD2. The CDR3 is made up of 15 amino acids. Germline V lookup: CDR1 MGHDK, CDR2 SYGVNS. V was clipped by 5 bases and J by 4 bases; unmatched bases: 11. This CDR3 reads CASSLLGPAGYEQYF. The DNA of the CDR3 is TGTGCCAGCAGTCTCCTCGGGCCAGCGGGATACGAGCAGTACTTC.

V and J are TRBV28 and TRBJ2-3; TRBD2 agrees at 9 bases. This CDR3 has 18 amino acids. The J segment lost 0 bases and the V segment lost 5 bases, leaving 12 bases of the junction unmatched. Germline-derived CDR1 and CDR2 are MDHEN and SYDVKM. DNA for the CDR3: TGTGCCAGCAGTACCTCTGGACTAGCGAGAACTAGCACAGATACGCAGTATTTT. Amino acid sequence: CASSTSGLARTSTDTQYF.

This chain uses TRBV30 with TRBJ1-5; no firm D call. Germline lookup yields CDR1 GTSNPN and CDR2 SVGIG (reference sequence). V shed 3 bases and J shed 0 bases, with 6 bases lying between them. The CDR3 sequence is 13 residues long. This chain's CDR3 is CAWSQHSNQPQHF. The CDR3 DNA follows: TGTGCCTGGAGCCAGCATAGCAATCAGCCCCAGCATTTT.

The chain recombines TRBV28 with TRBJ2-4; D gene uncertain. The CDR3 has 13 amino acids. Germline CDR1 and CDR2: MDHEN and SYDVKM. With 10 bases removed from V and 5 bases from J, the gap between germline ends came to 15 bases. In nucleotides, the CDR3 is TGTGCCATTCTGGGCGCGGCAGAAAACATTCAGTACTTC. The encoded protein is CAILGAAENIQYF.

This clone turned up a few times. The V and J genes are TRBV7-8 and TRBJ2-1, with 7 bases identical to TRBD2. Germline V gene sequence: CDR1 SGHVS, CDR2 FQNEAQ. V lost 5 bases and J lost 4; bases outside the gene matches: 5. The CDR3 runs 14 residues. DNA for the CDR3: TGTGCCAGCAGCACTCTAGCGGAATACAATGAGCAGTTCTTC. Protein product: CASSTLAEYNEQFF.

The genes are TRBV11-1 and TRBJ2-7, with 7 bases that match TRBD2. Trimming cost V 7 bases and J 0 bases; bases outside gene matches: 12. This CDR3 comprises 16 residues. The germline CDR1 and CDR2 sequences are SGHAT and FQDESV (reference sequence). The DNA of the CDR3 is TGTGCCAGCACATCGGGAGCGGGACTGAGCTCCTACGAGCAGTACTTC. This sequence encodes CASTSGAGLSSYEQYF.

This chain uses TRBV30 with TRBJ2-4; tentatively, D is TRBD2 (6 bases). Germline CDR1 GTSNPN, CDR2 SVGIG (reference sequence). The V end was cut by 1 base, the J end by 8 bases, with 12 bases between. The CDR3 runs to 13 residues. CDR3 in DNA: TGTGCCTGGAGTGGTGGAGGGAAGGACATTCAGTACTTC. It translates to CAWSGGGKDIQYF.